The present TCR beta chain was sequenced within a study of early T cells in non-severe SARS-CoV-2 infection. This clonotype was recorded many times. Individual cDNA molecules carried attached unique molecular identifiers. TCRdb re-called the 5' RACE reads with MiXCR, one entry per CDR3 protein. The sample consists of about 100,000 distinct CDR3 sequences, around 12% of them appearing once. Germline V gene data show CDR1 as DFQATT and CDR2 as SNEGSKA (reference sequence). The ends lost 4 bases at V and 7 bases at J; junction bases unmatched: 9. This CDR3 is built from 13 residues. Specimen: whole blood. The sequence was obtained from an adult who was a healthcare worker with PCR-confirmed SARS-CoV-2 infection or an uninfected control (not recorded which). The chain combines TRBV20-1 with TRBJ2-7; 8 bases map to TRBD2. For the CDR3, the DNA is TGCAGTGCTACTGGGACTAGATATGAAGAGCAGTACTTC. Translated: CSATGTRYEEQYF.